This T cell receptor (beta chain) was profiled in a study of T cell clones after liver transplantation. Study as a whole: TCRbeta sequencing after a pre-transplant mixed lymphocyte reaction identified graft-donor-reactive clones, later tracked in post-transplant blood. Three of the eight recipients were HCV-positive; the rest had non-autoimmune, non-viral transplant indications. Tolerance: complete withdrawal held at least one year, liver enzymes staying within twice normal. Study results and limitations: In a couple of subjects, few donor cells limited the measurable donor-reactive repertoire.

Clones were sequenced by immunoSEQ multiplex PCR, and TCRdb holds only the in-frame ones, with some missing. This sample carries 53,000 or so clones, approximately 84% of them seen once, and the ten largest clones take around 8.7%. On this clone itself: Its antigen is not identified.

Germline loops: CDR1 MRHNA, CDR2 SNTAGT. Trimming removed 2 bases at V and 6 bases at J, with 8 bases between. This CDR3 has 13 residues. The sequence was obtained from a human donor who received a liver transplant. The chain combines TRBV6-4 with TRBJ1-5; D is undetermined. The sequencing used CD4+ T cells from blood, collected before liver transplant. CDR3 bases: TGTGCCAGCAGTGACGAGTTGGGTCAGCCCCAGCATTTT. Translating it yields CASSDELGQPQHF.